The 23 T cell receptor beta chains in this list originate from one sample, sequenced in a study of regulatory T cells in long-lasting Graves disease. The sample's time point: newly diagnosed GD, antithyroid drugs for less than 3 months. RNA from PBMCs was the source of the TCR library. Arm-PCR of CDR3 regions and iRepertoire HTBI primers were used to build TCR beta libraries. TCRdb analysed the multiplex PCR reads with MiXCR anew, one entry per CDR3 protein. The data show 200,000 to 250,000 distinct CDR3 sequences, with 20% to 25% seen just once and 11% to 15% held by the top ten. The input for sequencing was peripheral blood mononuclear cells (PBMCs), taken at new diagnosis, from a patient treated with antithyroid drugs. These receptors originate from a female donor with Graves disease.

This clonotype was seen repeatedly, ten times or more. V gene TRBV7-3 combines with J gene TRBJ2-1; no firm D call. Germline values: CDR1 SGHTA, CDR2 FQGTGA. The CDR3 length is 12 residues. Trimming took off 1 base at V and 7 bases at J, with 5 bases between the two ends. The CDR3 sequence: CASSLNDNEQFF. The CDR3 DNA reads as TGTGCCAGCAGCTTAAATGATAATGAGCAGTTCTTC.

The table lists this clonotype with many counts. The CDR3 nucleotides are TGTGCCTGGAGTGCCAATATCCAAGAGACCCAGTACTTC. It codes for CAWSANIQETQYF. The chain carries TRBV30 and TRBJ2-5; D unresolved. This CDR3 spans 13 amino acids. V dropped 1 base and J dropped 1 base, with 7 bases sitting between them. CDR1 is GTSNPN, CDR2 SVGIG, per germline (reference sequence).

This clonotype showed up many times. V and J are TRBV4-1 and TRBJ2-2; no firm D call. The CDR3 is 15 residues long. The germline CDR1 and CDR2 sequences are MGHRA and YSYEKL. V gave up 0 bases and J gave up 6 bases, with 11 bases separating them. The CDR3 spells CASSQDSRLAGELFF. CDR3 in DNA: TGCGCCAGCAGCCAAGATAGTAGGTTGGCCGGGGAGCTGTTTTTT.

This clonotype has ten or more counts. The chain combines TRBV27 with TRBJ1-5; the D is unclear. The CDR3 consists of 15 residues. CDR1 and CDR2 from the germline V gene are MNHEY and SMNVEV (reference sequence). V was cut by 1 base and J by 3 bases, with 10 bases left in between. CDR3 in amino acids: CASSLFGLTNQPQHF. In nucleotides, the CDR3 is TGTGCCAGCAGTTTATTTGGACTCACCAATCAGCCCCAGCATTTT.

The chain combines TRBV19 with TRBJ2-7; D is ambiguous. V shed 3 bases and J shed 7 bases, with 10 bases lying between them. The CDR3 has 12 residues. CDR1 is LNHDA, CDR2 SQIVND, per germline (reference sequence). For the CDR3, the DNA is TGTGCCAGTAGTATGGGCCAAGTTGAGCAGTACTTC. Amino acid sequence: CASSMGQVEQYF.

This clonotype has just a few counts. The chain is built from TRBV27 and TRBJ2-1; TRBD2 matches 9 bases. Germline loops: CDR1 MNHEY, CDR2 SMNVEV (reference sequence). CDR3 length: 16 amino acids. V shed 7 bases and J 10 bases; nucleotides not matched to a gene: 17. The DNA of the CDR3 is TGTGCCAGCACGGTTATTAGTAGCGGGAGTATGTGGGAGCAGTTCTTC. Translated, it gives CASTVISSGSMWEQFF.

About this clonotype: A read error may be the cause here, since a much bigger clone is one base away. The chain uses TRBV6-1 and TRBJ2-2, with D possibly being TRBD1 (6 bases). The germline V gene has CDR1 MNHNS and CDR2 SASEGT. V was pared by 8 bases and J by 0 bases, with 13 bases between. The CDR3 loop spans 15 amino acids. For the CDR3, the DNA is TGTGCCAGCGGATTCCGGACAGCGAACACCGGGGAGCTGTTTTTT. Protein: CASGFRTANTGELFF.

There are a few counts of this clonotype. This sequence joins TRBV11-3 and TRBJ1-4, with D possibly being TRBD1 (5 bases). Germline V gene data show CDR1 as SGHNT and CDR2 as YENEEA. V lost 5 bases to trimming and J lost 7 bases, with 14 bases between them. This CDR3 comprises 14 residues. CDR3 nucleotides: TGTGCCAGCAGCCCCGGAAGGGGTAGTGAAAAACTGTTTTTT. This encodes CASSPGRGSEKLFF.

The sample holds a few counts of this clonotype. This sequence may be a read error, since a much larger clone differs from it by one base. This rearrangement joins TRBV7-2 to TRBJ2-7; TRBD1 matches at 10 bases. The CDR3 runs 14 residues. The trim removed 4 bases at V and 2 bases at J, leaving 2 bases unmatched. Germline-derived CDR1 and CDR2 are SGHTA and FQGNSA. As DNA, the CDR3 is TGTGCCAGCAGCTGGGACAGGGGAGCCTACGAGCAGTACTTC. Translation gives CASSWDRGAYEQYF.

This clonotype came up many times. V gene TRBV4-1 combines with J gene TRBJ2-7, with 12 bases matching TRBD2. Trimming took 0 bases from V and 6 from J; bases not matched to a gene: 3. Germline-derived CDR1 and CDR2 are MGHRA and YSYEKL. This CDR3 contains 15 residues. The DNA of the CDR3 is TGCGCCAGCAGCCAAGAGACTAGCGGGAGTGGCGAGCAGTACTTC. As protein: CASSQETSGSGEQYF.

The table lists this clonotype with many counts. V is TRBV4-1 and J is TRBJ2-1; 7 bases map to TRBD1. CDR1 is MGHRA, CDR2 YSYEKL, per germline. J was trimmed by 9 bases and V by 0 bases; bases with no gene match: 5. The CDR3 covers 14 residues. For the CDR3, the DNA is TGCGCCAGCAGCCAAGATGCCGCAGGGGGTGAGCAGTTCTTC. Amino acid sequence: CASSQDAAGGEQFF.

This clonotype was found many times. The chain links TRBV5-4 to TRBJ1-1; TRBD1 is a possible D gene (5 bases). The V and J ends lost 4 bases and 1 base respectively, with 23 bases between them. The germline CDR1 and CDR2 sequences are SGHNT and YYREEE (reference sequence). This CDR3 has 18 residues. The CDR3 DNA reads as TGTGCCAGCAGCCCCGGGGGTGCGGGCCGAAGACAGAACACTGAAGCTTTCTTT. Translating gives CASSPGGAGRRQNTEAFF.

The table lists this clonotype with many counts. The chain recombines TRBV20-1 with TRBJ1-2, with D maybe TRBD1 (6 bases). V lost 0 bases and J lost 1, with 18 bases in between. CDR1 is DFQATT, CDR2 SNEGSKA, per germline (reference sequence). The CDR3 is 17 residues long. CDR3 sequence: CSAREFGWGAGNYGYTF. In DNA form, the CDR3 reads TGCAGTGCTAGAGAATTTGGGTGGGGGGCCGGTAACTATGGCTACACCTTC.

This clonotype appeared many times. This chain connects TRBV12-5 to TRBJ2-1; D gene ambiguous. Between the trimmed V and J ends, which lost 1 base and 5 bases, there was a span of 18 bases. The CDR3 contains 17 residues. Germline V gene data show CDR1 as LGHNT and CDR2 as FRNRAP. CDR3 amino acids: CASGLAQKVSANNEQFF. CDR3 DNA: TGTGCTAGTGGTTTGGCTCAAAAGGTCTCTGCGAACAATGAGCAGTTCTTC.

This chain uses TRBV19 with TRBJ1-6; D possibly corresponds to TRBD1 (5 bases). From germline, CDR1 is LNHDA and CDR2 SQIVND (reference sequence). The V gene lost 6 bases and the J gene lost 13 bases, with 19 bases spanning the gap. The CDR3 sequence is 14 residues long. CDR3 DNA: TGTGCCAGTAGCCAACAGGAGGGCGCCTCCCCCCTCCACTTT. Translation: CASSQQEGASPLHF. The full variable domain, in which reference TRBV19 and TRBJ1-6 provide the parts outside the CDR3, is DGGITQSPKYLFRKEGQNVTLSCEQNLNHDAMYWYRQDPGQGLRLIYYSQIVNDFQKGDIAEGYSVSREKKESFPLTVTSAQKNPTAFYLCASSQQEGASPLHFGNGTRLTVT.

Details on this clonotype: It may be a read error: a sequence one base away is much more abundant. V and J are TRBV18 and TRBJ1-2, with unresolved D. This CDR3 contains 14 residues. Trimming pared 4 bases from V and 4 bases from J, leaving 13 bases between. Looked up from germline, CDR1 is KGHSH and CDR2 is LQKENI. DNA of the CDR3: TGTGCCAGCTCACGTACAGAGGGCACCTATGGCTACACCTTC. Translation gives CASSRTEGTYGYTF.

This clonotype was detected a few times. With a much larger clone just one base away, this may be a read error. CDR3 residues: CAGSLTGAGEAFF. DNA of the CDR3: TGTGCCGGCAGTTTGACAGGGGCGGGTGAAGCTTTCTTT. V gene TRBV6-5 combines with J gene TRBJ1-1; 8 nucleotides line up with TRBD1. Germline CDR1 and CDR2: MNHEY and SVGAGI. The CDR3 loop spans 13 amino acids.

This clonotype was counted at least ten times. V and J are TRBV18 and TRBJ2-5, with TRBD2 matching 8 bases. CDR3 length equals 16 residues. CDR1 KGHSH and CDR2 LQKENI come from the germline V gene. Germline trimming cut 3 bases from V and 2 bases from J; bases unmatched to any gene: 8. CDR3 loop: CASSPFQRGMQETQYF. The CDR3 bases are TGTGCCAGCTCACCGTTTCAGCGGGGGATGCAAGAGACCCAGTACTTC.

This clonotype occurred many times. The rearrangement joins TRBV3-1 to TRBJ2-7; D perhaps matches TRBD2 (5 bases). The CDR3 covers 15 residues. The germline V gene has CDR1 LGHDT and CDR2 YNNKEL (reference sequence). Trimming shortened V by 4 bases and J by 0 bases, and 13 bases separated the two germline ends. The CDR3 nucleotides read TGTGCCAGCAGCCTGCCGACTGGAGGCTCCTACGAGCAGTACTTC. The encoded protein is CASSLPTGGSYEQYF.

In its sample, this clonotype was seen many times. The rearrangement joins TRBV6-2 or TRBV6-3 to TRBJ1-1, with TRBD1 as a possible D gene (5 bases). Germline lookup yields CDR1 MNHEY and CDR2 SVGEGT. Trimming took 5 bases from V and 1 from J, leaving 14 bases between them. CDR3 length: 15 residues. The CDR3 loop reads CASSKHPRGNTEAFF. In DNA, the CDR3 is TGTGCCAGCAGTAAGCATCCGAGGGGGAACACTGAAGCTTTCTTT.

Many counts were recorded for this clonotype. This chain uses TRBV11-1 with TRBJ1-3; D is possibly TRBD1 (5 bases). The CDR3 contains 13 residues. The V and J ends lost 5 bases and 4 bases respectively, with 9 bases between them. Germline CDR1 and CDR2: SGHAT and FQDESV (reference sequence). CDR3 DNA: TGTGCCAGCAGCCCCGACAGAGGAAACACCATATATTTT. Protein sequence: CASSPDRGNTIYF. The whole variable domain, remainder taken from reference TRBV11-1 and TRBJ1-3, is EAEVAQSPRYKITEKSQAVAFWCDPISGHATLYWYRQILGQGPELLVQFQDESVVDDSQLPKDRFSAERLKGVDSTLKIQPAELGDSAMYLCASSPDRGNTIYFGEGSWLTVV.

This clonotype has a count of ten or more. The V call is TRBV18, the J call TRBJ2-2; D not certain. The V and J ends lost 1 base and 0 bases respectively, with 3 bases between them. Germline V gene sequence: CDR1 KGHSH, CDR2 LQKENI. The CDR3 sequence is 14 residues long. The CDR3 loop is CASSPLTNTGELFF. CDR3 DNA: TGTGCCAGCTCACCACTGACGAACACCGGGGAGCTGTTTTTT. Full variable domain (missing parts from reference TRBV18 and TRBJ2-2): NAGVMQNPRHLVRRRGQEARLRCSPMKGHSHVYWYRQLPEEGLKFMVYLQKENIIDESGMPKERFSAEFPKEGPSILRIQQVVRGDSAAYFCASSPLTNTGELFFGEGSRLTVL.

This clonotype was counted ten times or more. The chain is built from TRBV12-3 or TRBV12-4 and TRBJ2-1; maybe TRBD2 (5 bases). The CDR3 length is 15 residues. The V end was cut by 1 base, the J end by 8 bases, with 15 bases between. CDR3 in amino acids: CASSLGRLGSDEQFF. The CDR3 nucleotides are TGTGCCAGCAGTTTAGGGAGGTTGGGGTCCGATGAGCAGTTCTTC.